The T cell receptor (beta chain) under discussion was sequenced for a study of T cell responses to AZD1222 COVID-19 vaccine. This CDR3 is 17 amino acids long. V lost 3 bases and J 2 bases, leaving 18 bases between the germline ends. Germline V CDR1 and CDR2: LGHDT, YNNKEL (reference sequence). Using immunoSEQ multiplex PCR, the repertoire was profiled, and TCRdb retains in-frame clones only, with some absent. The repertoire holds about 100,000 clones, roughly 90% seen once, with around 20% in the top ten. This TCR was sampled from an adult in good health. The rearrangement joins TRBV3-1 (or the pseudogene TRBV3-2) to TRBJ2-3; D is uncertain. Sequenced material: peripheral blood, taken on day 0 of AZD1222 vaccination. CDR3 nucleotides: TGTGCCAGCAGCCATGGAACTGGCTCTGTTCCCACAGATACGCAGTATTTT. Protein sequence: CASSHGTGSVPTDTQYF.